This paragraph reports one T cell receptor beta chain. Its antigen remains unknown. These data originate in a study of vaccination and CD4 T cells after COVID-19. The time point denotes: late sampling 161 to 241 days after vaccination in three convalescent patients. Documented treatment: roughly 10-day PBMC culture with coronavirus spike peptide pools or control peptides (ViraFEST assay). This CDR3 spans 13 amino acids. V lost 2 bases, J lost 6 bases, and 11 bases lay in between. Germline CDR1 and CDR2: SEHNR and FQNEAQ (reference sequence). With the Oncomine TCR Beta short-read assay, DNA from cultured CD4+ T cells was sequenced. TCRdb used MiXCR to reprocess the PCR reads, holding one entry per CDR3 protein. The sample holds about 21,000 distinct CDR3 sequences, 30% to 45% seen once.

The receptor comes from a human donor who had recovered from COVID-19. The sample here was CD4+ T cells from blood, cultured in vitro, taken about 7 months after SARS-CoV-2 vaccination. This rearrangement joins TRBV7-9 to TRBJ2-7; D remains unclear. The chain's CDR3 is CASSLNFQSEQYF. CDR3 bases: TGTGCCAGCAGCTTAAACTTCCAAAGCGAGCAGTACTTC.